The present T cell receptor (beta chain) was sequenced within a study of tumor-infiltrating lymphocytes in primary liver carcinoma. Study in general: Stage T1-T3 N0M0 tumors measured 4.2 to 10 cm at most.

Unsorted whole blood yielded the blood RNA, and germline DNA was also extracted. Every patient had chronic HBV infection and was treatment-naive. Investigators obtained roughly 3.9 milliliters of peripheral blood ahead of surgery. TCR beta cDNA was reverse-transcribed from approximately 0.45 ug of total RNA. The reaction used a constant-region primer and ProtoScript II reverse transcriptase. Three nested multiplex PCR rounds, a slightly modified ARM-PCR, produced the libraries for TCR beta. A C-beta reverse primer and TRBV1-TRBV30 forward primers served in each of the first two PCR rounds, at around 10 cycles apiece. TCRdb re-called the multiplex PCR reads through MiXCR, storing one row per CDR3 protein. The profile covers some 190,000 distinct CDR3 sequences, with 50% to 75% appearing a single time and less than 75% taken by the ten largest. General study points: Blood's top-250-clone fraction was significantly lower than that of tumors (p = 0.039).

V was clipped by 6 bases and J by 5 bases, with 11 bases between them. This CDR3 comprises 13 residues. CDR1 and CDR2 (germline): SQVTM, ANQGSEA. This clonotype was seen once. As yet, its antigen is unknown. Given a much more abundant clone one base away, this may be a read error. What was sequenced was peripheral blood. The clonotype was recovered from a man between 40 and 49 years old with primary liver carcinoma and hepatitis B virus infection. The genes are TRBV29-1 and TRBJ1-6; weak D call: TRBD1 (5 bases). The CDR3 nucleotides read TGCAGCGTCCTGGACACCAATAATTCACCCCTCCACTTT. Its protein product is CSVLDTNNSPLHF.